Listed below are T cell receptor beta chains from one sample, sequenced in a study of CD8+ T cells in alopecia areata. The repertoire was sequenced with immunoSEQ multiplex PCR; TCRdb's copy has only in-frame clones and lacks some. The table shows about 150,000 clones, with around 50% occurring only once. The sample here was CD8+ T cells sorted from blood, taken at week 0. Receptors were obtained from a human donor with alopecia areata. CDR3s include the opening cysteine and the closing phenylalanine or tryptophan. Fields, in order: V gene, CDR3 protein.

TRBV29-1	CSVDGLSTGNEQYF
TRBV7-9	CASSLRGYEQYF
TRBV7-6	CASSPPPIAGGPGANVLTF
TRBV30	CAWSPGLRSTEAFF
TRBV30	CAWSPGSSNQPQHF
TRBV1	CTSSLPRTDTQYF
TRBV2	CASSEGGEQYF
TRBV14	CASSQDLNEQFF
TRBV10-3	CAISDANLGAKNIQYF
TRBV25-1	CATTSGTGSNYGYTF
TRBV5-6	CASSSGHNTEAFF
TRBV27	CASSLLDVTGELFF
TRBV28	CASSPSGTPQPQHF
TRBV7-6	CASSEPGGGTEAFF
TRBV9	CASGVGGTEAFF
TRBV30	CAWSVGGGAYEQYF
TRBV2	CASKDRVAGELFF
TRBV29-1	CSVEDMGREKLFF
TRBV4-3	CASSQDEQRRTEAFF
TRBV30	CALRTAEAFF
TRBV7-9	CASSSSPGTTGGELFF
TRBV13	CASSGRLVGYEQYF
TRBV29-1	CSVETLGGYTF
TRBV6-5	CASGKTGVRPLHF